This TCR beta chain is drawn from a study of beta chain features in type 1 diabetes. On the study more broadly: Across the samples, over 85 million sorted cells were examined in total.

Whole-study findings and limits: Shortening of TCRB CDR3s, moderate but significant, appeared in all four CD4+ subsets of Type 1 diabetes patients.

J lost 7 bases, V lost 1 base, and 1 base had no gene match. Germline values: CDR1 SEHNR, CDR2 FQNEAQ (reference sequence). CDR3 length: 14 amino acids. cDNA synthesis used the whole RNA isolate, giving expressed TCRB sequences. The protocol was immunoSEQ multiplex PCR, while the TCRdb copy is restricted to in-frame clones and leaves out a portion. Of approximately 280,000 clones listed, 15% are singletons. Comments on this clone: The antigen remains unidentified. This same CDR3 is encoded by further DNA sequences in the sample.

What was sequenced was naive CD4+ T cells from blood. The chain employs TRBV7-9 and TRBJ1-4, with 9 bases aligning to TRBD1. This sequence originates from a man aged 18 to 29 with type 1 diabetes. Written as DNA, the CDR3 is TGTGCCAGCAGCTTAGGACAGGGGGGTGAAAAACTGTTTTTT. This sequence encodes CASSLGQGGEKLFF.